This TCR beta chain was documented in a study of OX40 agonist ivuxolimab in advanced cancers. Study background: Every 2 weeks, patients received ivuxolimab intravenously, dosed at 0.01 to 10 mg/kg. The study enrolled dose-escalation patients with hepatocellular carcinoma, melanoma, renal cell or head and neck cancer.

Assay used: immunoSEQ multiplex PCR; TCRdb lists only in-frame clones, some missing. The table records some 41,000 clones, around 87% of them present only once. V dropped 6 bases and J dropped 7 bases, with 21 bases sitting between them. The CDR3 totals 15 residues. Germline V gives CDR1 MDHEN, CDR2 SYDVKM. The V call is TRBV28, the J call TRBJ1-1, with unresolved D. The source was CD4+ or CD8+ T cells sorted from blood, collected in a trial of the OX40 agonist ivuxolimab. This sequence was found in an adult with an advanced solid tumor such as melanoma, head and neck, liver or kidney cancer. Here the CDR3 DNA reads TGTGCCAGCAGCAACCGTTTGAGGCCAAACGGTGAAGCTTTCTTT. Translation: CASSNRLRPNGEAFF.